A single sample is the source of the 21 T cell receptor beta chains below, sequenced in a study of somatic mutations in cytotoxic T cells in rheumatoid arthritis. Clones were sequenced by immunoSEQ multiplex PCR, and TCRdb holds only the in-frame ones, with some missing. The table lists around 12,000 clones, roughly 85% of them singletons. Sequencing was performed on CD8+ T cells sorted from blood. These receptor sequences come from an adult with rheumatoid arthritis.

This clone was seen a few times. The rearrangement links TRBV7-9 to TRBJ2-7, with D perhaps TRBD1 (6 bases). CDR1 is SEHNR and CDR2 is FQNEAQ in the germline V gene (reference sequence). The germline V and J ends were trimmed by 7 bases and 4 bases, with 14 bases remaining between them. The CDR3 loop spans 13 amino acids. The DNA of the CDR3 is TGTGCCAGCACTGACAGGTCCTTATACGAGCAGTACTTC. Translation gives CASTDRSLYEQYF.

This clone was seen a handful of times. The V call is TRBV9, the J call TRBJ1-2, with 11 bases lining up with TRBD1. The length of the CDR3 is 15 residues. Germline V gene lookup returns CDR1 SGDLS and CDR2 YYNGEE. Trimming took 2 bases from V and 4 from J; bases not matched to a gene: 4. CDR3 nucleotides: TGTGCCAGCAGCGTGGACAGGGGGCCGTCCTATGGCTACACCTTC. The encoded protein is CASSVDRGPSYGYTF.

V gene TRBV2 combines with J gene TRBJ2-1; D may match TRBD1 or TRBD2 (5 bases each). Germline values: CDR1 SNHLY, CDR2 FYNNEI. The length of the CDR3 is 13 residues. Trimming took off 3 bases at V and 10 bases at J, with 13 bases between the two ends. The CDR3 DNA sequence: TGTGCCAGCAGTGACGGGACCCCGTGGGAGCAGTTCTTC. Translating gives CASSDGTPWEQFF.

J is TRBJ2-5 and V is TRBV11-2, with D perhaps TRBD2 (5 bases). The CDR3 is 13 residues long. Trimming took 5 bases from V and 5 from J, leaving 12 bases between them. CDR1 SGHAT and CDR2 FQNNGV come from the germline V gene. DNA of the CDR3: TGTGCCAGCAGCCCTCGGGGTTGGGAGACCCAGTACTTC. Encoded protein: CASSPRGWETQYF.

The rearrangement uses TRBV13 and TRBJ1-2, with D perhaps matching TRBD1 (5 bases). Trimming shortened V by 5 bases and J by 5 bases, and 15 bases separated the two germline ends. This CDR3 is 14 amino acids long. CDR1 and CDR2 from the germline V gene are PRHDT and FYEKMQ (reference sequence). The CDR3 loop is CASSQGQGGYGYTF. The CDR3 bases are TGTGCCAGCAGCCAAGGTCAGGGAGGATATGGCTACACCTTC.

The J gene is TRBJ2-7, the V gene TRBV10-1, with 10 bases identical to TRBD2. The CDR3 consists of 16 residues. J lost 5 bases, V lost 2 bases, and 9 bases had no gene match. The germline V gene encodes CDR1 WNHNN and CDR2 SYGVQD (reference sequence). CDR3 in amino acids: CASSETSGDPRDEQYF. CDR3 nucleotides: TGCGCCAGCAGTGAGACTAGCGGGGACCCTAGGGACGAGCAGTACTTC.

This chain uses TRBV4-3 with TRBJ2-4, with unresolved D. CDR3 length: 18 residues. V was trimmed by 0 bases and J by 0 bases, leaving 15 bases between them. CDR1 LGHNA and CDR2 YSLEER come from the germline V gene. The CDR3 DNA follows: TGCGCCAGCAGCCAAGACGCCTGGCCATTGCTAGCCAAAAACATTCAGTACTTC. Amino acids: CASSQDAWPLLAKNIQYF.

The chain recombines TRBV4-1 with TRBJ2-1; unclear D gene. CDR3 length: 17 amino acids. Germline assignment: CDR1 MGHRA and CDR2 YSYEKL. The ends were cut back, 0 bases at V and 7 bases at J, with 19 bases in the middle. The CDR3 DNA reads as TGCGCCAGCAGCCAAGATCGTTACGTGGCAGCCCCTAATGAGCAGTTCTTC. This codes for CASSQDRYVAAPNEQFF.

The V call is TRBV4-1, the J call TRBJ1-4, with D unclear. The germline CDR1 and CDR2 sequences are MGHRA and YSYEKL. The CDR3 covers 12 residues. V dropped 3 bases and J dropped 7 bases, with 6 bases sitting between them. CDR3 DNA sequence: TGCGCCAGCAGCCAGATGGGTGAAAAACTGTTTTTT. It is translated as CASSQMGEKLFF.

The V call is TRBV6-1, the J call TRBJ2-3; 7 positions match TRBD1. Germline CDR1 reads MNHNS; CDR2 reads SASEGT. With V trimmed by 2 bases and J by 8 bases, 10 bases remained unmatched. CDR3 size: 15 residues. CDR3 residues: CASSEYETGSFTQYF. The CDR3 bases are TGTGCCAGCAGTGAATATGAGACAGGGTCTTTTACGCAGTATTTT.

The CDR3 loop reads CASSSGESYGYTF. CDR3 coding DNA: TGTGCCAGCAGCTCAGGAGAAAGCTATGGCTACACCTTC. The J gene is TRBJ1-2, the V gene TRBV11-3; D not certain. The germline V and J ends were trimmed by 4 bases and 4 bases, with 10 bases remaining between them. Germline CDR1 is SGHNT and CDR2 is YENEEA. The CDR3 runs to 13 residues.

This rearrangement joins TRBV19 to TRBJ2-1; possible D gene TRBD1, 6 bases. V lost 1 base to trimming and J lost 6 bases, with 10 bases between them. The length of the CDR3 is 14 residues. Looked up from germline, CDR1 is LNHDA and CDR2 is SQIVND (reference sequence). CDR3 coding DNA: TGTGCCAGTAGTATAGGATGGGGGCTCAATGAGCAGTTCTTC. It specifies CASSIGWGLNEQFF.

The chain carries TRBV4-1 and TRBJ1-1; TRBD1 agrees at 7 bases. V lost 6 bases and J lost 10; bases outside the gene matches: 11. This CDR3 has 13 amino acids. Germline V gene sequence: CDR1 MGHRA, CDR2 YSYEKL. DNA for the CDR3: TGCGCCAGCAGTCCAACACAGGGGATGGGAGCTTTCTTT. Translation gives CASSPTQGMGAFF.

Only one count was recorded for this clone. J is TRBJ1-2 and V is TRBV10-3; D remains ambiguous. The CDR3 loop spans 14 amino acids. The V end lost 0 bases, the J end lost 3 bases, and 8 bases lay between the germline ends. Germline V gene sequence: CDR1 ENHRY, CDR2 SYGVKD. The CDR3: CAISESKKYYGYTF. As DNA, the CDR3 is TGTGCCATCAGTGAGTCGAAAAAGTACTATGGCTACACCTTC.

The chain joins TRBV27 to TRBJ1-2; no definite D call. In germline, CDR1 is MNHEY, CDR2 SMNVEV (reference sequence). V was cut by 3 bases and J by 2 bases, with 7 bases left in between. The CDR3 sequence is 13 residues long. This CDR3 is CASSLRENYGYTF. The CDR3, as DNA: TGTGCCAGCAGTTTGAGGGAAAACTATGGCTACACCTTC.

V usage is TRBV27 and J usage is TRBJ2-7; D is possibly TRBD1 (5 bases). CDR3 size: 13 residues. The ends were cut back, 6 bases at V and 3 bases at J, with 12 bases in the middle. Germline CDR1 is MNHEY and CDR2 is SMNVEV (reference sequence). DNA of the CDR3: TGTGCCAGCAGGGAAACAGGAAACTACGAGCAGTACTTC. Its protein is CASRETGNYEQYF.

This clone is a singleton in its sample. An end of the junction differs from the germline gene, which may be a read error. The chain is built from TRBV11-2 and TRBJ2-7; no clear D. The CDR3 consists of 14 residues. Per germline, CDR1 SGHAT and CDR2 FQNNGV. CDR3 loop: CASRLVGESYEQYF. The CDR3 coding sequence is TGTGCCAGCAGATTAGTCGGTGAGAGCTACGAGCAGTACTTC.

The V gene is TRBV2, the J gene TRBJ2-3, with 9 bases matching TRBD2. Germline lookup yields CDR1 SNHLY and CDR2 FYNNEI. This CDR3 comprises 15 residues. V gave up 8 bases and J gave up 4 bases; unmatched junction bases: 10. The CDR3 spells CASGPSGGWADTQYF. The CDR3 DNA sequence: TGTGCCAGCGGCCCGAGCGGGGGGTGGGCAGATACGCAGTATTTT.

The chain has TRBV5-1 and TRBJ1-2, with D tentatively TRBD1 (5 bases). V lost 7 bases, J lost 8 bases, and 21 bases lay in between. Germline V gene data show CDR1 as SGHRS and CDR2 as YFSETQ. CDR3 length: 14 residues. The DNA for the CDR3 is TGCGCCAGCGGGGCCGCGGGGGGAGCGGGCGGCTACACCTTC. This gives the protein CASGAAGGAGGYTF.

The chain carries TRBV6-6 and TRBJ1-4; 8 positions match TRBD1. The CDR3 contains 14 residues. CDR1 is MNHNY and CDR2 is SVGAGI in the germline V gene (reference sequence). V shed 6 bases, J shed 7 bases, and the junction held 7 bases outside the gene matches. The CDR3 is CASSTAGTGEKLFF. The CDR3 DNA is TGTGCCAGCAGCACCGCAGGGACAGGTGAAAAACTGTTTTTT.

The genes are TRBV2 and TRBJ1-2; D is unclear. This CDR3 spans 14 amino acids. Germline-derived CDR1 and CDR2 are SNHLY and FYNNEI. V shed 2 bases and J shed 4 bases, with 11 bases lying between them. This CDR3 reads CASSEWVRLYGYTF. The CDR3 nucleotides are TGTGCCAGCAGTGAATGGGTCAGACTCTATGGCTACACCTTC.